These 16 T cell receptor beta chains came from one sample sequenced in a study of T cell changes during pregnancy in multiple sclerosis. The method was immunoSEQ multiplex PCR; TCRdb's version includes in-frame clones alone and lacks a portion of them. Of tens of thousands of clones listed, 85% to 95% are singletons. This material consisted of peripheral blood, taken in the second trimester of pregnancy. Receptors were obtained from a female donor with multiple sclerosis, enrolled in a pregnancy study.

This clone came up once. The CDR3 reads CARLDRGYGYTF. CDR3 bases: TGTGCCCGCTTAGACAGGGGGTATGGCTACACCTTC. The rearrangement joins TRBV27 to TRBJ1-2, with TRBD1 matching over 9 bases. Trimming removed 11 bases from V and 5 bases from J; junction bases left unmatched: 6. Germline CDR1 is MNHEY and CDR2 is SMNVEV (reference sequence). The CDR3 loop spans 12 amino acids.

The chain has TRBV30 and TRBJ2-7; D might be TRBD1 (5 bases). Trimming removed 1 base at V and 6 bases at J, with 10 bases between. This CDR3 has 12 amino acids. Germline lookup yields CDR1 GTSNPN and CDR2 SVGIG (reference sequence). The CDR3 DNA follows: TGTGCCTGGAGTGACCAGGGAACCGAGCAGTACTTC. Amino acids: CAWSDQGTEQYF.

V usage is TRBV5-6 and J usage is TRBJ1-2, with a possible D match to TRBD1 (6 bases). The germline V gene has CDR1 SGHDT and CDR2 YYEEEE. The CDR3 length is 14 residues. Trimming removed 0 bases from V and 4 bases from J, with 10 bases in between. CDR3 nucleotides: TGTGCCAGCAGCTTGGGGCAGGGGATCTATGGCTACACCTTC. Its translation is CASSLGQGIYGYTF.

This chain connects TRBV10-3 to TRBJ2-7, with 7 bases aligning to TRBD1. The CDR3 extends over 16 amino acids. J was trimmed by 0 bases and V by 0 bases; bases with no gene match: 5. In germline, CDR1 is ENHRY, CDR2 SYGVKD. CDR3 loop: CAISESWTGYSYEQYF. DNA of the CDR3: TGTGCCATCAGTGAGTCTTGGACAGGTTACTCCTACGAGCAGTACTTC.

The V and J genes are TRBV9 and TRBJ2-3, with 7 bases fitting TRBD2. Trimming took 2 bases from V and 2 from J; bases not matched to a gene: 8. The CDR3 runs 16 residues. The germline V gene has CDR1 SGDLS and CDR2 YYNGEE. CDR3 DNA: TGTGCCAGCAGCGTTTCTAGCGGAACCTTCACAGATACGCAGTATTTT. This sequence encodes CASSVSSGTFTDTQYF.

The chain has TRBV29-1 and TRBJ2-7, with D tentatively TRBD1 (6 bases). The CDR3 has 13 amino acids. From germline, CDR1 is SQVTM and CDR2 ANQGSEA. V lost 5 bases and J 2 bases, leaving 13 bases between the germline ends. The CDR3 sequence: CSVRTEAPYEQYF. Written as DNA, the CDR3 is TGCAGCGTTCGGACAGAAGCCCCCTACGAGCAGTACTTC.

The genes are TRBV5-1 and TRBJ2-3; 9 bases map to TRBD2. Looked up from germline, CDR1 is SGHRS and CDR2 is YFSETQ. V was clipped by 6 bases and J by 3 bases; unmatched bases: 8. The CDR3 contains 15 residues. CDR3 in DNA: TGCGCCAGCATCTCCGGCCTAGCGGGAACAGATACGCAGTATTTT. Its translation: CASISGLAGTDTQYF.

The gene calls are TRBV7-2 and TRBJ2-4; tentatively, D is TRBD2 (5 bases). Germline CDR1 is SGHTA and CDR2 is FQGNSA. V shed 5 bases and J shed 1 base, with 15 bases lying between them. This CDR3 has 16 residues. The CDR3 coding sequence is TGTGCCAGCAGCCCCGACTATCTTCAGGCCAAAAACATTCAGTACTTC. The encoded protein is CASSPDYLQAKNIQYF. Full variable domain (missing parts from reference TRBV7-2 and TRBJ2-4): GAGVSQSPSNKVTEKGKDVELRCDPISGHTALYWYRQSLGQGLEFLIYFQGNSAPDKSGLPSDRFSAERTGGSVSTLTIQRTQQEDSAVYLCASSPDYLQAKNIQYFGAGTRLSVL.

This clone was observed a handful of times. The J gene is TRBJ2-1, the V gene TRBV4-3; TRBD2 matches 16 bases. Trimming took 0 bases from V and 10 from J; bases not matched to a gene: 6. Germline lookup yields CDR1 LGHNA and CDR2 YSLEER. The CDR3 runs to 17 residues. CDR3 amino acids: CASSQEGLAGGPREQFF. In DNA, the CDR3 is TGCGCCAGCAGCCAAGAGGGACTAGCGGGAGGGCCACGAGAGCAGTTCTTC.

The J gene is TRBJ2-3, the V gene TRBV5-6; TRBD2 aligns across 8 bases. The CDR3 loop spans 15 amino acids. Germline CDR1 SGHDT, CDR2 YYEEEE. J was trimmed by 2 bases and V by 0 bases; bases with no gene match: 2. CDR3 sequence reads: CASSLVAGLTDTQYF. Here the CDR3 DNA reads TGTGCCAGCAGCTTGGTAGCGGGGCTCACAGATACGCAGTATTTT.

The V gene is TRBV4-3, the J gene TRBJ1-2; 8 bases are a match to TRBD1. The length of the CDR3 is 15 residues. CDR1 is LGHNA and CDR2 is YSLEER in the germline V gene. V lost 1 base, J lost 1 base, and 2 bases stayed unmatched. The DNA of the CDR3 is TGCGCCAGCAGCCAAGGGACAGGGAGTAACTATGGCTACACCTTC. Residues: CASSQGTGSNYGYTF.

The gene calls are TRBV7-9 and TRBJ1-2; TRBD1 agrees at 12 bases. The germline V gene encodes CDR1 SEHNR and CDR2 FQNEAQ (reference sequence). V dropped 4 bases and J dropped 4; count of bases not matched to a gene: 4. The CDR3 has 15 residues. The CDR3, as DNA: TGTGCCAGCAGCTCTCGGGGACAGGGGGCCTATGGCTACACCTTC. Translating it yields CASSSRGQGAYGYTF.

The J gene is TRBJ2-5, the V gene TRBV29-1; 9 bases fit TRBD2. Per germline, CDR1 SQVTM and CDR2 ANQGSEA. The CDR3 spans 17 residues. V was clipped by 1 base and J by 1 base; unmatched bases: 10. CDR3 sequence (DNA): TGCAGCGTTGAAGGACCGCCGGGACTAGCATCCCAAGAGACCCAGTACTTC. Amino acids: CSVEGPPGLASQETQYF.

The CDR3: CASSIQGAGASYEQYF. DNA of the CDR3: TGTGCCAGCAGCATACAGGGGGCCGGAGCCTCCTACGAGCAGTACTTC. The rearrangement uses TRBV2 and TRBJ2-7, with TRBD1 identical over 9 bases. There are 16 residues in the CDR3. CDR1 is SNHLY and CDR2 is FYNNEI in the germline V gene. Trimming at V came to 6 bases and at J to 0 bases, leaving 9 bases not matched to a gene.

V usage is TRBV29-1 and J usage is TRBJ2-3, with 10 bases identical to TRBD1. The J segment lost 5 bases and the V segment lost 5 bases, leaving 7 bases of the junction unmatched. Germline V gene data show CDR1 as SQVTM and CDR2 as ANQGSEA. The CDR3 is 14 residues long. The CDR3 spells CSVRQGALVDTQYF. The CDR3 DNA follows: TGCAGCGTTCGACAGGGGGCGTTGGTAGATACGCAGTATTTT.

The gene calls are TRBV2 and TRBJ1-1, with no clear D. This CDR3 has 13 amino acids. The ends were cut back, 9 bases at V and 0 bases at J, with 11 bases in the middle. Germline V gene data show CDR1 as SNHLY and CDR2 as FYNNEI. CDR3 in DNA: TGTGCCAGTCTCAGGACTATGAACACTGAAGCTTTCTTT. It is translated as CASLRTMNTEAFF.